This record covers a single T cell receptor beta chain. Germline CDR1 reads SGHTA; CDR2 reads FQGNSA. The CDR3 covers 16 residues. Trimming cost V 2 bases and J 6 bases, with 19 bases left between them. TCRdb's copy holds only in-frame clones and misses some; the assay was immunoSEQ multiplex PCR. The data show about 50,000 clones, 65% to 80% seen once. This sample is part of a study of T cell responses to AZD1222 COVID-19 vaccine. The chain joins TRBV7-2 to TRBJ1-2; the D is unclear. The sequence derives from an adult in good health. This sample comprised peripheral blood, obtained on day 0 of AZD1222 vaccination. CDR3 protein: CASSLTGGRDLDGYTF. CDR3 nucleotide sequence: TGTGCCAGCAGCTTAACGGGAGGTCGGGATTTGGATGGCTACACCTTC.